This T cell receptor beta chain emerged from a study of molecular identifiers for immune sequencing clone quantification. On the study more broadly: In the replicates, RNA derived from about 20,000 or 100,000 naive CD8 cells was divided into five parts, and four were sequenced. Findings and caveats of the study: Over 99% of CMV-specific effector molecules, but under 1% of naive ones, were in clones above 20 copies.

Germline CDR1 SGDLS, CDR2 YYNGEE. The CDR3 spans 14 residues. Trimming stripped 0 bases from V and 3 bases from J, with 10 bases between. Libraries for naive CD8 T cells, which were made from approximately 22,000 to 940,000 sorted cells, drew on 10%, 30% or 50% of the RNA. With regard to this clonotype: What it recognizes is unknown.

TCR libraries were built in bulk with a published protocol and specific TCR primers. TCRdb passed the PCR reads through MiXCR, listing each CDR3 protein once. The table has around 480,000 distinct CDR3 sequences, over 20% seen once. The V call is TRBV9, the J call TRBJ2-7; D unclear. The sample consisted of naive CD8+ T cells from blood, with Jurkat cell RNA spiked in. Subset of the sample: FACS-sorted CD8+CD4-CCR7+CD45RA+ naive T cells. The TCR sequence derives from a human donor in good health. Some libraries in this study had Jurkat cell RNA spiked in. CDR3 bases: TGTGCCAGCAGCGTAGGTCGAGCCAACTACGAGCAGTACTTC. It specifies CASSVGRANYEQYF.